This TCR beta chain originates from a study of cytotoxic CD8 clonotypes in ibrutinib-treated CLL. T cells were sequenced at a targeted depth of 1 in 200,000 to 1 in 1 million. Using immunoSEQ multiplex PCR, the repertoire was profiled, and TCRdb retains in-frame clones only, with some absent. The sample shows about 140,000 clones, 80% to 95% of them seen only once. About this clone: The antigen remains undetermined.

Findings of the study overall: Patients showed higher baseline clonality than age-matched healthy donors, and it tracked circulating CD8+ T-cell counts.

This CDR3 spans 17 amino acids. Germline CDR1 and CDR2: SEHNR and FQNEAQ (reference sequence). The J segment lost 7 bases and the V segment lost 6 bases, leaving 18 bases of the junction unmatched. The receptor was derived from a human donor with chronic lymphocytic leukemia. This chain joins TRBV7-9 and TRBJ2-1, with TRBD2 matching 7 bases. The specimen comprised PBMCs, sampled after 12 months of ibrutinib treatment. CDR3 in amino acids: CASRPAKLAGARNEQFF. CDR3 DNA sequence: TGTGCCAGCAGACCCGCGAAACTCGCGGGAGCTAGGAATGAGCAGTTCTTC.